This is a list of T cell receptor beta chains from one sample in a study of cytomegalovirus exposure and HLA in healthy donors. Profiling relied on immunoSEQ multiplex PCR, and the TCRdb table lists in-frame clones only, not all of them. The sample yields under 80,000 clones, around 89% seen once. Sequencing was carried out using PBMCs. Receptors were obtained from a woman between 18 and 29 years old in good health and CMV-seronegative. CDR3s include the opening cysteine and the closing phenylalanine or tryptophan. A D gene is named only where the DNA matches it firmly. Only some rows state a clone size, as once, few, many or a class for expanded clones.

cdr3_nt cdr3_aa v_call d_call j_call clone_size
TGCGCCAGCAGCTTGGGCTATTTTGCAGATACGCAGTATTTT CASSLGYFADTQYF TRBV5-1 . TRBJ2-3 .
TGTGCCAGCAGTTTATCTACAGGGCCCTATGGCTACACCTTC CASSLSTGPYGYTF TRBV28 . TRBJ1-2 .
TGCGCCAGCAGCTTAAGAGAAGGTAGCGGGGAGACCTACGAGCAGTACTTC CASSLREGSGETYEQYF TRBV5-1 TRBD2 TRBJ2-7 .
TGTGCCAGCGTAAAACGGGGGGCAGGCTACAATGAGCAGTTCTTC CASVKRGAGYNEQFF TRBV28 . TRBJ2-1 .
TGTGCCAGCAGCTTACAGCTGAACACTGAAGCTTTCTTT CASSLQLNTEAFF TRBV5-6 . TRBJ1-1 .
TGTGCCAGCAGCTCTAGGGGAGGTTGGGAGCAGTACTTC CASSSRGGWEQYF TRBV7-2 . TRBJ2-7 .
TGTGCCAGTAGTCGCCCCCCTGCGGGAGCGAGCACCGGGGAGCTGTTTTTT CASSRPPAGASTGELFF TRBV19 TRBD2 TRBJ2-2 .
TGTGCCAGCAGCTTAGTACAGGGCGATCAGCCCCAGCATTTT CASSLVQGDQPQHF TRBV7-2 . TRBJ1-5 .
TGTGCCAGCAGCTTGATACAGGGGAAGAACTATGGCTACACCTTC CASSLIQGKNYGYTF TRBV7-9 TRBD1 TRBJ1-2 once
TGTGCCACCAGGTCCATCGGCTACGAGCAGTACTTC CATRSIGYEQYF TRBV27 . TRBJ2-7 .
TGTGCCAGCAGCACGACAGGGCCAAATCAGCCCCAGCATTTT CASSTTGPNQPQHF TRBV5-5 TRBD1 TRBJ1-5 .
TGTGCCACCGGTCCCGACAGATACGAGCAGTACTTC CATGPDRYEQYF TRBV15 . TRBJ2-7 .
TGCGCCAGCAGCTCAGACAAGACTGGACTAGCGGGCAATGAGCAGTTCTTC CASSSDKTGLAGNEQFF TRBV5-1 TRBD2 TRBJ2-1 .
TGTGCCAGCAGCTTGGTCAGGGTGAGCACCTACAATGAGCAGTTCTTC CASSLVRVSTYNEQFF TRBV5-8 . TRBJ2-1 .
TGCGCCAGCAACTTACCTCTAGCGGGAGGGCGAGCATCCGGGGAGCTGTTTTTT CASNLPLAGGRASGELFF TRBV5-1 TRBD2 TRBJ2-2 once
TGTGCCACCCTCCACAATGAGCAGTTCTTC CATLHNEQFF TRBV19 . TRBJ2-1 few
TGCGCCAGCAGCCCCGCGCGGGGTCCCCTGACCGATACGCAGTATTTT CASSPARGPLTDTQYF TRBV5-1 . TRBJ2-3 .
TGTGCCACCAGCAGAGGGCCAGGGGCTGGAAACACCATATATTTT CATSRGPGAGNTIYF TRBV15 . TRBJ1-3 .
TGTGCCAGCAGTCCATCCCCCGACAGGGGGGAGACCCAGTACTTC CASSPSPDRGETQYF TRBV28 TRBD1 TRBJ2-5 .
TGTGCCAGCAGCTTAGCTTTGACAGGAACTTCCTATAATTCACCCCTCCACTTT CASSLALTGTSYNSPLHF TRBV7-9 . TRBJ1-6 once
TGCAGCGTCGCCGGGACACCGAGGACTGAAGCTTTCTTT CSVAGTPRTEAFF TRBV29-1 . TRBJ1-1 .
TGTGCCAGCCTAGGGGACAGGGGCCCTAGGAGCACTGAAGCTTTCTTT CASLGDRGPRSTEAFF TRBV18 TRBD1 TRBJ1-1 few
TGTGCCAGCAGCTTCCGACAGGGGACCGGGGAGCTGTTTTTT CASSFRQGTGELFF TRBV7-8 TRBD1 TRBJ2-2 .
TGTGCCAGTAGTGCCCAGGACAGGGTTGGTGAGCAGTACTTC CASSAQDRVGEQYF TRBV19 TRBD1 TRBJ2-7 .
TGCGCCAGCAGCTTTTCAGGGGGCTCTGAAGCTTTCTTT CASSFSGGSEAFF TRBV5-1 TRBD1 TRBJ1-1 .
TGTGCCAGCAGCTCACTCTCCTACGAGCAGTACTTC CASSSLSYEQYF TRBV7-2 . TRBJ2-7 .
TGTGCCAGAAGCAAGCAGGGCTGTAGCACAGATACGCAGTATTTT CARSKQGCSTDTQYF TRBV5-3 . TRBJ2-3 .
TGTGCCAGCAGAGGACAGGGGGGAACTGAAGCTTTCTTT CASRGQGGTEAFF TRBV7-9 TRBD1 TRBJ1-1 .
TGCGCCAGCAGCCAAGATTCGAGCTCCACTTGGGATACGCAGTATTTT CASSQDSSSTWDTQYF TRBV4-1 . TRBJ2-3 .
TGTGCCAGCAGCTCAGGCCCCCCTTGGCGGGACACAGATACGCAGTATTTT CASSSGPPWRDTDTQYF TRBV7-2 . TRBJ2-3 .
TGTGCCAGCAGCCAAGAATCAAGGGGGCGCCGATCACCCCTCCACTTT CASSQESRGRRSPLHF TRBV14 TRBD1 TRBJ1-6 .
TGTGCCAGCAGCTTAATAGCGGGGGTTACCGGGGAGCTGTTTTTT CASSLIAGVTGELFF TRBV7-2 TRBD2 TRBJ2-2 .
TGTGCCAGCAGCTCGATCGGGACAGGGGGCTTTTATGGCTACACCTTC CASSSIGTGGFYGYTF TRBV5-6 TRBD1 TRBJ1-2 .
TGCGCCAGCCCTCCCCGACAGGGACCCTCCTACGAGCAGTACTTC CASPPRQGPSYEQYF TRBV10-2 TRBD1 TRBJ2-7 .
TGTGCCAGCAGCAAAGGGTACCCATTGGACATACCGAACTATGGCTACACCTTC CASSKGYPLDIPNYGYTF TRBV21-1 . TRBJ1-2 once
TGTGCCAGCAGGGACTCTCGGAACTATGGCTACACCTTC CASRDSRNYGYTF TRBV25-1 . TRBJ1-2 .
TGTGCCAGCAGCTTAGGTATCGCCGGGAGCTATGGCTACACCTTC CASSLGIAGSYGYTF TRBV7-9 . TRBJ1-2 .
TGCGCCAGCAGCTTGGCGTGGCGGGGGGAAGAGACCCAGTACTTC CASSLAWRGEETQYF TRBV5-1 TRBD2 TRBJ2-5 .
TGTGCCAGCAGCTTTAGCTGGAACACCGGGGAGCTGTTTTTT CASSFSWNTGELFF TRBV7-2 . TRBJ2-2 .
TGTGCCAGCAGTTTAGCGTCCTCTTTGAGGACTGAAGCTTTCTTT CASSLASSLRTEAFF TRBV27 . TRBJ1-1 .
TGCAGCGCCCTACGACAGGTTGACACCGGGGAGCTGTTTTTT CSALRQVDTGELFF TRBV29-1 . TRBJ2-2 .
TGCAGCGTTGCCAGATGGGGAGGCAATGAGCAGTTCTTC CSVARWGGNEQFF TRBV29-1 . TRBJ2-1 .
TGTGCCAGCAGCTTAGGAGGCCTAGCGGGACTCGGATACACAGATACGCAGTATTTT CASSLGGLAGLGYTDTQYF TRBV7-2 TRBD2 TRBJ2-3 .
TGTGCCAGCAGCCAAGATCCCCAGGCCCTGGGGCAGTACTTC CASSQDPQALGQYF TRBV4-2 . TRBJ2-7 once
TGTGCCAGCAGCCAAGAGCCTGGACAGTACAATGAGCAGTTCTTC CASSQEPGQYNEQFF TRBV4-2 . TRBJ2-1 .
TGTGCCAGCAGCCAAACAGGATGGCTAGCGGCGGGGGATACGCAGTATTTT CASSQTGWLAAGDTQYF TRBV27 TRBD2 TRBJ2-3 .
TGTGCCATCAGTACTAGCGGGGGCACAGATACGCAGTATTTT CAISTSGGTDTQYF TRBV10-3 TRBD2 TRBJ2-3 .
TGTGCCAGTAGTATAGCGGGGACAGGCACCTACGAGCAGTACTTC CASSIAGTGTYEQYF TRBV19 TRBD1 TRBJ2-7 .
TGTGCCAGCAGCCCCGAGCCTACAGGGGGCTACGAGCAGTACTTC CASSPEPTGGYEQYF TRBV7-2 TRBD1 TRBJ2-7 few
TGCGCCAGCAGCACAGGACAGGGTAATGGCTACACCTTC CASSTGQGNGYTF TRBV5-1 TRBD1 TRBJ1-2 once
TGCGCCAGCAGCTTGTTTCTAGCGCTAGACACCGGGGAGCTGTTTTTT CASSLFLALDTGELFF TRBV5-1 . TRBJ2-2 .
TGCGCCAGCAGCGAATTGTCAGGGGGCCAGGAGACCCAGTACTTC CASSELSGGQETQYF TRBV5-1 TRBD1 TRBJ2-5 .
TGTGCCTGGAATACAGGCTCGGCTGGAAACACCATATATTTT CAWNTGSAGNTIYF TRBV30 . TRBJ1-3 .